The 21 T cell receptor beta chains reported below all come from one sample, sequenced in a study of T cells in Graves' hyperthyroidism and ophthalmopathy. RNA transcripts gave rise to amplified TCR beta CDR3 regions. The HTBI set primed first-round TCR CDR3 RT-PCR. MiXCR, run by TCRdb on the multiplex PCR reads, gives a single entry per CDR3 protein. The data hold 390,000 or so distinct CDR3 sequences, with roughly 15% observed a single time. Sequencing input: blood. These receptors were obtained from a man aged 18 to 35 with Graves' ophthalmopathy.

Notes on this clonotype: Mismatch with germline at one junction end may stem from a read error. The J gene is TRBJ1-1, the V gene TRBV6-2 or TRBV6-3; 8 bases map to TRBD1. In germline, CDR1 is MNHEY, CDR2 SVGEGT. The CDR3 has 14 residues. In DNA form, the CDR3 reads TGTGCCAGCAGTGGACAGGGTTGGGACACTGGAGCTTTCTTT. This codes for CASSGQGWDTGAFF.

The table lists this clonotype with many counts. The chain links TRBV24-1 to TRBJ2-2; 9 nucleotides agree with TRBD1. Germline-derived CDR1 and CDR2 are KGHDR and SFDVKD. With V trimmed by 3 bases and J by 4 bases, 2 bases remained unmatched. There are 15 residues in the CDR3. The CDR3 sequence: CATSDRQGVTGELFF. The CDR3 nucleotides read TGTGCCACCAGTGATCGACAGGGGGTCACCGGGGAGCTGTTTTTT.

This rearrangement joins TRBV10-3 to TRBJ1-1; D may be TRBD1 (5 bases). The CDR3 length is 14 residues. V was trimmed by 4 bases and J by 3 bases, leaving 12 bases between them. CDR1 is ENHRY and CDR2 is SYGVKD in the germline V gene. The CDR3: CAISGRGGDTEAFF. The CDR3 DNA follows: TGTGCCATCAGTGGACGGGGCGGTGACACTGAAGCTTTCTTT.

The chain links TRBV6-5 to TRBJ1-6, with D tentatively TRBD1 (5 bases). Germline V gene data show CDR1 as MNHEY and CDR2 as SVGAGI. Trimming stripped 2 bases from V and 8 bases from J, with 16 bases between. This CDR3 contains 16 residues. CDR3 nucleotide sequence: TGTGCCAGCAGTTACCTTTGGGCGGGGGTAGATTCACCCCTCCACTTT. Protein: CASSYLWAGVDSPLHF.

In this sample, this clonotype turned up many times. The chain couples TRBV3-1 to TRBJ2-3; D is possibly TRBD2 (6 bases). V was pared by 7 bases and J by 0 bases, with 11 bases between. The V gene's germline CDR1 is LGHDT and CDR2 YNNKEL (reference sequence). The CDR3 contains 14 residues. Written as DNA, the CDR3 is TGTGCCAGCACGGAGGGGTTTAGCACAGATACGCAGTATTTT. Protein product: CASTEGFSTDTQYF.

This clonotype was seen at least ten times. The rearrangement uses TRBV24-1 and TRBJ2-5; D may be TRBD1 (6 bases). Germline V gene sequence: CDR1 KGHDR, CDR2 SFDVKD. The V and J ends lost 0 bases and 0 bases respectively, with 13 bases between them. The CDR3 is made up of 17 amino acids. The CDR3: CATSDLRGGVHQETQYF. The CDR3 region has the DNA TGTGCCACCAGTGATTTGCGAGGGGGAGTGCACCAAGAGACCCAGTACTTC.

This clonotype was counted between two and nine times. J is TRBJ1-1 and V is TRBV5-6, with D unresolved. This CDR3 has 14 residues. CDR1 is SGHDT, CDR2 YYEEEE, per germline. Trimming stripped 2 bases from V and 2 bases from J, with 10 bases between. CDR3 DNA sequence: TGTGCCAGCAGCTTCAGAGGGATCAACACTGAAGCTTTCTTT. This gives the protein CASSFRGINTEAFF. The full variable domain, in which reference TRBV5-6 and TRBJ1-1 provide the parts outside the CDR3, is DAGVTQSPTHLIKTRGQQVTLRCSPKSGHDTVSWYQQALGQGPQFIFQYYEEEERQRGNFPDRFSGHQFPNYSSELNVNALLLGDSALYLCASSFRGINTEAFFGQGTRLTVV.

In its sample, this clonotype was seen a few times. This chain connects TRBV18 to TRBJ2-2; a possible D gene is TRBD1 (6 bases). The CDR3 runs to 13 residues. Trimming took off 5 bases at V and 6 bases at J, with 10 bases between the two ends. Germline-derived CDR1 and CDR2 are KGHSH and LQKENI. CDR3 DNA: TGTGCCAGCTCAACACAGGGCTCCGGGGAGCTGTTTTTT. Its protein product is CASSTQGSGELFF.

This clonotype was recorded many times. V usage is TRBV5-1 and J usage is TRBJ2-1; weak D call: TRBD2 (5 bases). Deletions cut 1 base from V and 5 bases from J, with 22 bases between. The CDR3 runs to 18 residues. Germline loops: CDR1 SGHRS, CDR2 YFSETQ. CDR3 region: CASSLRGPRTNSDNEQFF. Written as DNA, the CDR3 is TGCGCCAGCAGCTTGAGAGGGCCAAGGACCAATTCGGACAATGAGCAGTTCTTC.

This clonotype was detected many times. The chain employs TRBV6-1 and TRBJ1-1; D is undetermined. Trimming left V 8 bases short and J 8 bases short, with 15 bases between. This CDR3 comprises 12 residues. Germline CDR1 is MNHNS and CDR2 is SASEGT. CDR3 loop: CASGLSPLEAFF. CDR3 DNA: TGTGCCAGCGGGTTATCCCCATTAGAAGCTTTCTTT.

In this sample, this clonotype turned up many times. The chain joins TRBV20-1 to TRBJ2-7, with 8 bases fitting TRBD2. V shed 6 bases and J 1 base; nucleotides not matched to a gene: 11. This CDR3 contains 15 residues. The V gene's germline CDR1 is DFQATT and CDR2 SNEGSKA (reference sequence). CDR3 sequence: CSAGPAGDRSYEQYF. DNA for the CDR3: TGCAGTGCGGGCCCAGCGGGGGATCGTTCCTACGAGCAGTACTTC.

The V and J genes are TRBV6-4 and TRBJ2-5; D might be TRBD2 (6 bases). V was shortened by 6 bases and J by 0 bases, with 8 bases between the two germline ends. This CDR3 comprises 13 residues. From germline, CDR1 is MRHNA and CDR2 SNTAGT. The chain's CDR3 is CASSAGHQETQYF. The CDR3 coding sequence is TGTGCCAGCAGCGCGGGACACCAAGAGACCCAGTACTTC.

This clonotype showed up many times. The V gene is TRBV11-2, the J gene TRBJ1-5; 7 bases are shared with TRBD1. In germline, CDR1 is SGHAT, CDR2 FQNNGV. Trimming took 6 bases from V and 0 from J; bases not matched to a gene: 5. The CDR3 is 15 amino acids. The CDR3 DNA follows: TGTGCCAGCAGTTTGGGACAGAATAGCAATCAGCCCCAGCATTTT. This gives the protein CASSLGQNSNQPQHF. The full variable domain, its missing parts supplied by reference TRBV11-2 and TRBJ1-5, is EAGVAQSPRYKIIEKRQSVAFWCNPISGHATLYWYQQILGQGPKLLIQFQNNGVVDDSQLPKDRFSAERLKGVDSTLKIQPAKLEDSAVYLCASSLGQNSNQPQHFGDGTRLSIL.

This clonotype was observed at least ten times. The rearrangement joins TRBV30 to TRBJ1-1, with D uncertain. In germline, CDR1 is GTSNPN, CDR2 SVGIG (reference sequence). Trimming pared 4 bases from V and 1 base from J, leaving 7 bases between. The CDR3 sequence is 12 residues long. The CDR3, as DNA: TGTGCCTGGAAGGCGCCGAACACTGAAGCTTTCTTT. As protein: CAWKAPNTEAFF.

This clonotype was found a few times. The rearrangement links TRBV13 to TRBJ1-2; D might be TRBD1 (5 bases). Germline V lookup: CDR1 PRHDT, CDR2 FYEKMQ (reference sequence). This CDR3 is 12 amino acids long. V was trimmed by 1 base and J by 8 bases, leaving 8 bases between them. Written as DNA, the CDR3 is TGTGCCAGCAGCTTAGTCCGGGGCGGCTACACCTTC. Translating it yields CASSLVRGGYTF. The whole variable domain, filled in from reference TRBV13 and TRBJ1-2, reads AAGVIQSPRHLIKEKRETATLKCYPIPRHDTVYWYQQGPGQDPQFLISFYEKMQSDKGSIPDRFSAQQFSDYHSELNMSSLELGDSALYFCASSLVRGGYTFGSGTRLTVV.

J is TRBJ1-2 and V is TRBV7-2, with D perhaps matching TRBD1 (5 bases). The CDR3 is 15 residues long. Looked up from germline, CDR1 is SGHTA and CDR2 is FQGNSA. The V end was cut by 4 bases, the J end by 11 bases, with 23 bases between. This chain's CDR3 is CASSSKPGTGIGYTF. CDR3 in DNA: TGTGCCAGCAGCTCCAAACCCGGGACCGGCATAGGGTACACCTTC.

This clonotype came up a few times. V is TRBV7-6 and J is TRBJ1-1, with D unclear. The CDR3 runs 14 residues. The V end was cut by 0 bases, the J end by 5 bases, with 10 bases between. Germline lookup yields CDR1 SGHVS and CDR2 FNYEAQ. CDR3 coding DNA: TGTGCCAGCAGCTTAGCGTCAGTAGGGACTGAAGCTTTCTTT. Translated: CASSLASVGTEAFF.

In its sample, this clonotype was seen many times. This chain joins TRBV30 and TRBJ1-5; 10 bases fit TRBD1. J gave up 4 bases and V 3 bases, and 6 bases lay outside the gene matches. This CDR3 comprises 15 residues. Germline CDR1 and CDR2: GTSNPN and SVGIG (reference sequence). CDR3 DNA sequence: TGTGCCTGGAGAGGACAGGGGGTATCGAATCAGCCCCAGCATTTT. Protein sequence: CAWRGQGVSNQPQHF.

This clonotype was counted a few times. The CDR3 loop reads CASSQDRYDRGSGYTF. CDR3 in DNA: TGCGCCAGCAGCCAAGATAGGTACGACAGGGGATCTGGCTACACCTTC. The chain joins TRBV4-1 to TRBJ1-2, with 8 bases fitting TRBD1. CDR1 and CDR2 from the germline V gene are MGHRA and YSYEKL. V lost 0 bases and J lost 7; bases outside the gene matches: 10. The CDR3 has 16 amino acids.

This clonotype was counted a few times. The chain is built from TRBV4-2 and TRBJ2-1; perhaps D is TRBD1 or TRBD2 (5 bases each). V lost 0 bases and J 1 base, leaving 13 bases between the germline ends. Germline CDR1 is LGHNA and CDR2 is YNFKEQ. CDR3 length: 17 residues. The CDR3 sequence is CASSQDVGESSYNEQFF. CDR3 coding DNA: TGTGCCAGCAGCCAAGATGTGGGGGAGAGTTCCTACAATGAGCAGTTCTTC.

The table lists this clonotype with many counts. This chain connects TRBV3-1 to TRBJ2-7; 9 positions match TRBD2. V was pared by 0 bases and J by 4 bases, with 7 bases of the junction left unmatched. The CDR3 is 16 residues long. Germline V gene data show CDR1 as LGHDT and CDR2 as YNNKEL (reference sequence). The CDR3 region is CASSQDRGLAMYEQYF. The CDR3 DNA reads TGTGCCAGCAGCCAAGATCGCGGACTAGCGATGTACGAGCAGTACTTC.